This TCR beta chain was recovered during a study of T cells after yellow fever vaccination. UMIs were added to TCR cDNA along with a universal primer site when it was made by 5'RACE template switching. One entry per CDR3 protein results from TCRdb running MiXCR on the 5' RACE reads. The repertoire holds 150,000 or so distinct CDR3 sequences, with approximately 9.9% as singletons. CDR1 and CDR2 from the germline V gene are LGHNA and YSLEER. The ends were cut back, 1 base at V and 7 bases at J, with 20 bases in the middle. The length of the CDR3 is 17 residues. The table lists this clonotype with many counts.

Here the sequenced sample was CD8+ T cells sorted from PBMCs, taken 45 days after the yellow fever booster vaccination. This clonotype was sampled from a man younger than 35 who received the YFV17D yellow fever vaccine. The chain uses TRBV4-3 and TRBJ2-1, with unresolved D. The CDR3 region is CASSQVVVWTESNEQFF. In DNA form, the CDR3 reads TGCGCCAGCAGCCAAGTCGTTGTCTGGACGGAATCGAATGAGCAGTTCTTC.